One and the same sample provided the 22 T cell receptor beta chains below, sequenced in a study of OX40 agonist ivuxolimab in advanced cancers. The repertoire was sequenced with immunoSEQ multiplex PCR; TCRdb's copy has only in-frame clones and lacks some. The profile shows 52,000 or so clones, roughly 88% of them singletons. The material sequenced was CD4+ or CD8+ T cells sorted from blood, taken in a trial of the OX40 agonist ivuxolimab. These TCRs come from an adult with an advanced solid tumor such as melanoma, head and neck, liver or kidney cancer.

The chain couples TRBV28 to TRBJ2-1, with TRBD2 matching 11 bases. This CDR3 has 15 amino acids. Losses at the gene ends were 5 bases for V and 6 bases for J; bases not matched to a gene: 6. Germline assignment: CDR1 MDHEN and CDR2 SYDVKM. The CDR3 DNA is TGTGCCAGCAGTCTGACTAGCGGGGCTTTCAATGAGCAGTTCTTC. Its protein is CASSLTSGAFNEQFF. The complete variable domain, with remaining parts taken from reference TRBV28 and TRBJ2-1, reads DVKVTQSSRYLVKRTGEKVFLECVQDMDHENMFWYRQDPGLGLRLIYFSYDVKMKEKGDIPEGYSVSREKKERFSLILESASTNQTSMYLCASSLTSGAFNEQFFGPGTRLTVL.

The rearrangement uses TRBV7-9 and TRBJ2-7; possible D gene TRBD2, 5 bases. The germline V gene encodes CDR1 SEHNR and CDR2 FQNEAQ (reference sequence). With 5 bases removed from V and 7 bases from J, the gap between germline ends came to 12 bases. The CDR3 has 12 amino acids. CDR3 residues: CASSPPGGEQYV. DNA for the CDR3: TGTGCCAGCAGCCCCCCCGGCGGGGAGCAGTACGTC.

The J gene is TRBJ1-4, the V gene TRBV28; D unresolved. Germline V gene lookup returns CDR1 MDHEN and CDR2 SYDVKM. Trimming removed 5 bases from V and 8 bases from J, with 15 bases in between. The length of the CDR3 is 14 residues. The DNA for the CDR3 is TGTGCCAGCAGTCCCGACTCCTTACGGGAAAAACTGTTTTTT. It codes for CASSPDSLREKLFF.

The chain employs TRBV9 and TRBJ2-2; 13 nucleotides line up with TRBD2. J lost 4 bases, V lost 1 base, and 7 bases had no gene match. Germline values: CDR1 SGDLS, CDR2 YYNGEE. The CDR3 loop spans 18 amino acids. CDR3 DNA: TGTGCCAGCAGCGTACCGACTAGCGGGGGGCTCTCCACCGGGGAGCTGTTTTTT. The encoded protein is CASSVPTSGGLSTGELFF.

The chain has TRBV7-9 and TRBJ2-3, with 8 bases aligning to TRBD1. Unmatched junction bases numbered 9, after V lost 6 bases and J lost 4 bases. Germline V CDR1 and CDR2: SEHNR, FQNEAQ (reference sequence). CDR3 size: 15 residues. The CDR3 protein is CASSSAGGPPDTQYF. The CDR3 DNA sequence: TGTGCCAGCAGTTCCGCAGGGGGCCCCCCAGATACGCAGTATTTT. Variable domain in full (rest from reference TRBV7-9 and TRBJ2-3): DTGVSQNPRHKITKRGQNVTFRCDPISEHNRLYWYRQTLGQGPEFLTYFQNEAQLEKSRLLSDRFSAERPKGSFSTLEIQRTEQGDSAMYLCASSSAGGPPDTQYFGPGTRLTVL.

The rearrangement joins TRBV9 to TRBJ2-3; no clear D gene. This CDR3 comprises 13 residues. CDR1 is SGDLS and CDR2 is YYNGEE in the germline V gene. V was cut by 0 bases and J by 3 bases, with 5 bases left in between. CDR3 in DNA: TGTGCCAGCAGCGTAGACGTAACAGATACGCAGTATTTT. Residues: CASSVDVTDTQYF.

The chain links TRBV5-6 to TRBJ1-1; D uncertain. Per the germline V gene, CDR1 is SGHDT and CDR2 is YYEEEE. The CDR3 extends over 12 amino acids. V lost 4 bases and J 8 bases, leaving 12 bases between the germline ends. This CDR3 is CASSNRAAEAFF. In DNA form, the CDR3 reads TGTGCCAGCAGCAACCGGGCCGCAGAAGCTTTCTTT.

The J gene is TRBJ2-1, the V gene TRBV7-9, with 7 bases that match TRBD2. The ends lost 7 bases at V and 12 bases at J; junction bases unmatched: 18. Germline V CDR1 and CDR2: SEHNR, FQNEAQ (reference sequence). The CDR3 has 15 residues. In DNA, the CDR3 is TGTGCCAGCATTACCTCGGGACTACTCTCCGTAGGGCAGTTCTTC. This encodes CASITSGLLSVGQFF.

The V call is TRBV29-1, the J call TRBJ1-4; TRBD1 is a possible D gene (5 bases). Germline V gene lookup returns CDR1 SQVTM and CDR2 ANQGSEA. The V and J ends lost 3 bases and 9 bases respectively, with 11 bases between them. CDR3 length: 12 residues. CDR3 nucleotides: TGCAGCGTTGAGGAGGGGACGAAAAAACTGTTTTTT. Its protein is CSVEEGTKKLFF.

J is TRBJ1-1 and V is TRBV5-1; unclear D gene. The CDR3 contains 13 residues. CDR1 is SGHRS and CDR2 is YFSETQ in the germline V gene. Between the trimmed V and J ends, which lost 0 bases and 2 bases, there was a span of 5 bases. The CDR3 protein is CASSLAFNTEAFF. Here the CDR3 DNA reads TGCGCCAGCAGCTTGGCTTTTAACACTGAAGCTTTCTTT.

This sequence joins TRBV9 and TRBJ2-1, with D tentatively TRBD2 (6 bases). Between the trimmed V and J ends, which lost 4 bases and 7 bases, there was a span of 9 bases. CDR3 length: 12 amino acids. In germline, CDR1 is SGDLS, CDR2 YYNGEE. The CDR3 DNA follows: TGTGCCAGCAGCAGAAGCGGGAATGAGCAGTTCTTC. Translation gives CASSRSGNEQFF.

The CDR3 loop is CASSFPTGSNEKLFF. The DNA for the CDR3 is TGTGCCAGCAGTTTCCCGACAGGGTCTAATGAAAAACTGTTTTTT. This sequence joins TRBV28 and TRBJ1-4; 7 bases line up with TRBD1. Germline values: CDR1 MDHEN, CDR2 SYDVKM. Trimming removed 3 bases from V and 3 bases from J; junction bases left unmatched: 4. The CDR3 has 15 residues.

The V and J genes are TRBV6-1 and TRBJ1-4; tentative D call: TRBD1 (6 bases). Germline loops: CDR1 MNHNS, CDR2 SASEGT. V lost 3 bases and J lost 8, with 16 bases in between. The CDR3 consists of 15 residues. The CDR3 here is CASSEGAGPTEKLFF. The CDR3 coding sequence is TGTGCCAGCAGTGAGGGGGCAGGACCCACAGAAAAACTGTTTTTT.

This clone was seen only once. The genes are TRBV29-1 and TRBJ2-1; TRBD2 matches at 8 bases. Per the germline V gene, CDR1 is SQVTM and CDR2 is ANQGSEA. With 4 bases clipped from V and 0 bases from J, the junction kept 5 bases outside the gene matches. CDR3 length: 15 amino acids. CDR3 residues: CSVGSSGFSYNEQFF. In DNA form, the CDR3 reads TGCAGCGTTGGGTCTAGCGGGTTCTCCTACAATGAGCAGTTCTTC.

This clone was seen more than once but under ten times. V and J are TRBV7-8 and TRBJ2-7; 9 positions agree with TRBD1. The CDR3 is 16 amino acids. J lost 2 bases, V lost 5 bases, and 10 bases had no gene match. In germline, CDR1 is SGHVS, CDR2 FQNEAQ. The CDR3 nucleotides read TGTGCCAGCAGCCCCCCACCGGGACAGGGAACCTACGAGCAGTACTTC. This codes for CASSPPPGQGTYEQYF.

The chain employs TRBV4-1 and TRBJ2-1; D not resolved. Deletions cut 1 base from V and 8 bases from J, with 9 bases between. CDR3 length equals 13 residues. Germline loops: CDR1 MGHRA, CDR2 YSYEKL. The CDR3 loop is CASSQAALDEQFF. Here the CDR3 DNA reads TGCGCCAGCAGCCAAGCGGCCCTCGATGAGCAGTTCTTC.

The chain carries TRBV7-9 and TRBJ2-1, with 9 bases matching TRBD1. V shed 5 bases, J shed 4 bases, and the junction held 9 bases outside the gene matches. The germline V gene encodes CDR1 SEHNR and CDR2 FQNEAQ (reference sequence). The CDR3 loop spans 16 amino acids. In DNA form, the CDR3 reads TGTGCCAGCAGCACAGCCGGGACAGGGCTATACAATGAGCAGTTCTTC. It specifies CASSTAGTGLYNEQFF.

This chain uses TRBV29-1 with TRBJ2-7, with D uncertain. The germline gives CDR1 SQVTM, CDR2 ANQGSEA. Trimming took 4 bases from V and 1 from J, leaving 8 bases between them. The length of the CDR3 is 12 residues. DNA for the CDR3: TGCAGCGTTGCGGCCGATTCCTACGAGCAGTACTTC. The encoded protein is CSVAADSYEQYF.

This chain connects TRBV5-4 to TRBJ1-3; 8 nucleotides line up with TRBD1. CDR1 and CDR2 (germline): SGHNT, YYREEE (reference sequence). V lost 3 bases to trimming and J lost 4 bases; unmatched junction nucleotides: 3. The CDR3 length is 14 residues. This chain's CDR3 is CASSSDREGNTIYF. In DNA, the CDR3 is TGTGCCAGCAGCTCGGACAGGGAAGGAAACACCATATATTTT.

Points on this clone: Other DNA variants within this sample encode the same CDR3. The chain joins TRBV27 to TRBJ1-1; D uncertain. V was clipped by 2 bases and J by 1 base, with 8 bases between them. This CDR3 is 14 amino acids long. Germline V lookup: CDR1 MNHEY, CDR2 SMNVEV (reference sequence). The CDR3 DNA reads TGTGCCAGCAGTTTACCCGGAAGGAACACTGAAGCTTTCTTT. Its translation: CASSLPGRNTEAFF.

V and J are TRBV15 and TRBJ2-2; maybe TRBD2 (5 bases). The CDR3 sequence is 15 residues long. Trimming took off 1 base at V and 4 bases at J, with 10 bases between the two ends. CDR1 and CDR2 (germline): LNHNV, YYDKDF (reference sequence). The CDR3 DNA sequence: TGTGCCACCAGCAGAGTCAGGACTGGCACCGGGGAGCTGTTTTTT. Its protein is CATSRVRTGTGELFF.

The gene calls are TRBV6-5 and TRBJ2-7; no definite D call. Germline V gene lookup returns CDR1 MNHEY and CDR2 SVGAGI. The CDR3 has 12 residues. V lost 6 bases, J lost 3 bases, and 9 bases lay in between. The CDR3 DNA sequence: TGTGCCAGCAGCCGACCTGTCTACGAGCAGTACGTC. It specifies CASSRPVYEQYV.